These 28 T cell receptor beta chains were sequenced from one sample in a study of cytomegalovirus exposure and HLA in healthy donors. Primers: 60 Vbeta forward and 13 Jbeta reverse. Profiling relied on immunoSEQ multiplex PCR, and the TCRdb table lists in-frame clones only, not all of them. The data hold 170,000 or so clones, with about four fifths observed a single time. The sample comprised PBMCs. Receptor source: a man over 45 in good health and CMV-seronegative.

This clone turned up a few times. This sequence joins TRBV2 and TRBJ2-7, with 9 bases that match TRBD1. V was pared by 7 bases and J by 6 bases, with 7 bases of the junction left unmatched. CDR3 size: 13 residues. Germline V gene lookup returns CDR1 SNHLY and CDR2 FYNNEI. The CDR3 reads CASKLQGAGEQYF. The DNA of the CDR3 is TGTGCCAGCAAGTTACAGGGGGCAGGCGAGCAGTACTTC.

The chain couples TRBV5-1 to TRBJ1-2; D might be TRBD1 (6 bases). The CDR3 length is 13 residues. With 4 bases removed from V and 2 bases from J, the gap between germline ends came to 9 bases. The germline V gene encodes CDR1 SGHRS and CDR2 YFSETQ. CDR3 DNA sequence: TGCGCCAGCAGCCAAGACAGGAACTATGGCTACACCTTC. This codes for CASSQDRNYGYTF.

In this sample, this clone turned up once. The gene calls are TRBV7-2 and TRBJ2-5; no clear D gene. Germline CDR1 SGHTA, CDR2 FQGNSA. There are 15 residues in the CDR3. The germline V and J ends were trimmed by 1 base and 2 bases, with 11 bases remaining between them. The chain's CDR3 is CASSLVVSEQETQYF. CDR3 nucleotides: TGTGCCAGCAGCTTAGTAGTGTCTGAACAAGAGACCCAGTACTTC.

This clone was detected a few times. The rearrangement links TRBV10-3 to TRBJ1-5; D possibly corresponds to TRBD1 (5 bases). The V end lost 3 bases, the J end lost 2 bases, and 8 bases lay between the germline ends. CDR1 is ENHRY and CDR2 is SYGVKD in the germline V gene. The CDR3 length is 14 residues. The CDR3 DNA reads TGTGCCATCAGTGACACAGGAGGCAATCAGCCCCAGCATTTT. Translated: CAISDTGGNQPQHF.

The rearrangement joins TRBV7-2 to TRBJ1-2, with 9 bases fitting TRBD1. Unmatched junction bases numbered 5, after V lost 5 bases and J lost 7 bases. From germline, CDR1 is SGHTA and CDR2 FQGNSA. The CDR3 covers 13 residues. The CDR3 region has the DNA TGTGCCAGCAGCGGATGGGACAGGGTTGGCTACACCTTC. This gives the protein CASSGWDRVGYTF.

This clone was recorded a few times. This chain links TRBV19 with TRBJ1-1; D gene ambiguous. This CDR3 region has 12 residues. Trimming removed 3 bases from V and 5 bases from J, with 7 bases in between. Germline lookup yields CDR1 LNHDA and CDR2 SQIVND (reference sequence). CDR3 sequence (DNA): TGTGCCAGTAGTATCAGAGGGACTGAAGCTTTCTTT. Translating gives CASSIRGTEAFF.

The chain links TRBV10-3 to TRBJ2-3; the match to TRBD2 covers 10 bases. V gave up 3 bases and J gave up 2 bases; unmatched junction bases: 2. This CDR3 region has 15 residues. The V gene's germline CDR1 is ENHRY and CDR2 SYGVKD. CDR3: CAISELAGSTDTQYF. Here the CDR3 DNA reads TGTGCCATCAGTGAACTAGCGGGGTCCACAGATACGCAGTATTTT.

This chain connects TRBV13 to TRBJ2-7, with a tentative D call TRBD1 (6 bases). This CDR3 spans 12 amino acids. Between the trimmed V and J ends, which lost 7 bases and 6 bases, there was a span of 13 bases. Germline values: CDR1 PRHDT, CDR2 FYEKMQ (reference sequence). The CDR3 sequence: CASTRQDSEQYF. The CDR3 region has the DNA TGTGCCAGCACCCGACAGGATTCCGAGCAGTACTTC.

This chain connects TRBV9 to TRBJ1-6, with D perhaps TRBD1 (5 bases). The V gene lost 6 bases and the J gene lost 10 bases, with 17 bases spanning the gap. CDR3 size: 14 residues. Germline CDR1 SGDLS, CDR2 YYNGEE. CDR3 nucleotide sequence: TGTGCCAGCACCAACTTGCAGGGTGGCTCACCCCTCCACTTT. It specifies CASTNLQGGSPLHF.

The CDR3 region is CASSSPTSGRYEQYF. CDR3 bases: TGTGCCAGCAGTTCTCCGACTAGCGGGAGATACGAGCAGTACTTC. V is TRBV28 and J is TRBJ2-7, with 12 nucleotides matching TRBD2. The CDR3 is made up of 15 amino acids. Per germline, CDR1 MDHEN and CDR2 SYDVKM. With 4 bases clipped from V and 4 bases from J, the junction kept 5 bases outside the gene matches.

On this clone itself: The same CDR3 arises from other DNA sequences in this sample as well. The chain combines TRBV7-2 with TRBJ2-3; 11 bases are shared with TRBD2. J lost 2 bases, V lost 3 bases, and 4 bases had no gene match. CDR3 length equals 16 residues. Germline assignment: CDR1 SGHTA and CDR2 FQGNSA. The CDR3 DNA sequence: TGTGCCAGCAGCTTCCTAGCGGGAGGTAACACAGATACGCAGTATTTT. Residues: CASSFLAGGNTDTQYF. The whole variable domain, remainder taken from reference TRBV7-2 and TRBJ2-3, is GAGVSQSPSNKVTEKGKDVELRCDPISGHTALYWYRQSLGQGLEFLIYFQGNSAPDKSGLPSDRFSAERTGGSVSTLTIQRTQQEDSAVYLCASSFLAGGNTDTQYFGPGTRLTVL.

This chain uses TRBV18 with TRBJ1-5; maybe TRBD1 (6 bases). This CDR3 has 15 residues. The germline V gene has CDR1 KGHSH and CDR2 LQKENI. The V end was cut by 2 bases, the J end by 0 bases, with 8 bases between. The CDR3 nucleotides read TGTGCCAGCTCACCATCACAGGGTAGCAATCAGCCCCAGCATTTT. Protein product: CASSPSQGSNQPQHF.

The gene calls are TRBV15 and TRBJ1-5; 9 bases map to TRBD1. Germline V CDR1 and CDR2: LNHNV, YYDKDF (reference sequence). This CDR3 region has 17 residues. V shed 5 bases, J shed 1 base, and the junction held 9 bases outside the gene matches. CDR3 sequence (DNA): TGTGCCACCAGCTCCAAAAACAGGGGGCAGAGCAATCAGCCCCAGCATTTT. This codes for CATSSKNRGQSNQPQHF. Looking up the rest from reference TRBV15 and TRBJ1-5 gives the full variable domain: DAMVIQNPRYQVTQFGKPVTLSCSQTLNHNVMYWYQQKSSQAPKLLFHYYDKDFNNEADTPDNFQSRRPNTSFCFLDIRSPGLGDTAMYLCATSSKNRGQSNQPQHFGDGTRLSIL.

The CDR3, as DNA: TGTGCCAGCAGCTTAGTGGCGGGAGGGCCGCGGCAAGAGACCCAGTACTTC. It specifies CASSLVAGGPRQETQYF. This chain connects TRBV7-6 to TRBJ2-5; 9 bases align to TRBD2. The CDR3 consists of 17 residues. Trimming removed 1 base from V and 2 bases from J; junction bases left unmatched: 8. Germline V CDR1 and CDR2: SGHVS, FNYEAQ.

V is TRBV2 and J is TRBJ2-3; perhaps TRBD1 as D (5 bases). The germline CDR1 and CDR2 sequences are SNHLY and FYNNEI. This CDR3 has 14 amino acids. Trimming stripped 10 bases from V and 1 base from J, with 15 bases between. CDR3 bases: TGTGCCAATGCGATAGGGGCCGGCACAGATACGCAGTATTTT. It encodes CANAIGAGTDTQYF.

This sequence joins TRBV7-2 and TRBJ2-7, with 9 bases fitting TRBD2. CDR1 and CDR2 (germline): SGHTA, FQGNSA. V lost 4 bases to trimming and J lost 4 bases; unmatched junction nucleotides: 5. CDR3 length: 14 amino acids. The CDR3 DNA reads TGTGCCAGCAGCTGGGGACTAGCTAGGTACGAGCAGTACTTC. It encodes CASSWGLARYEQYF.

The chain combines TRBV6-4 with TRBJ1-2; TRBD1 might be the D (5 bases). The V gene's germline CDR1 is MRHNA and CDR2 SNTAGT. This CDR3 is 12 amino acids long. The V and J ends lost 4 bases and 7 bases respectively, with 10 bases between them. The CDR3 DNA is TGTGCCAGCAGTGGTGGGGGGTCTGGCTACACCTTC. This encodes CASSGGGSGYTF.

The chain has TRBV5-1 and TRBJ1-2; 10 nucleotides align to TRBD1. CDR1 and CDR2 from the germline V gene are SGHRS and YFSETQ. V dropped 0 bases and J dropped 8; count of bases not matched to a gene: 4. The CDR3 spans 14 residues. The CDR3 DNA reads as TGCGCCAGCAGCTTGGAGACAGGGGGCTCGGGCTACACCTTC. This encodes CASSLETGGSGYTF.

Concerning this clone itself: The same CDR3 is also encoded by other DNA sequences in this sample. V is TRBV7-2 and J is TRBJ2-7, with TRBD2 as a possible D gene (5 bases). This CDR3 region has 12 residues. V was clipped by 3 bases and J by 4 bases, with 7 bases between them. The germline V gene encodes CDR1 SGHTA and CDR2 FQGNSA. The CDR3 DNA is TGTGCCAGCAGCTTCCGGGGTTACGAGCAGTACTTC. Translation gives CASSFRGYEQYF.

This clone was detected a few times. The genes are TRBV6-5 and TRBJ1-2; the D is unclear. Germline V gives CDR1 MNHEY, CDR2 SVGAGI. This CDR3 is built from 14 residues. The V end lost 2 bases, the J end lost 5 bases, and 12 bases lay between the germline ends. Here the CDR3 reads CASSYKQRLYGYTF. As DNA, the CDR3 is TGTGCCAGCAGTTACAAACAGAGACTATATGGCTACACCTTC.

V is TRBV19 and J is TRBJ2-7; 7 bases are shared with TRBD1. V shed 0 bases and J 4 bases; nucleotides not matched to a gene: 9. The germline gives CDR1 LNHDA, CDR2 SQIVND (reference sequence). This CDR3 region has 16 residues. For the CDR3, the DNA is TGTGCCAGTAGTATAGACGGAGCGAGACAGGGTTACGAGCAGTACTTC. It codes for CASSIDGARQGYEQYF.

V and J are TRBV5-1 and TRBJ1-2; D not resolved. In germline, CDR1 is SGHRS, CDR2 YFSETQ. Trimming removed 4 bases from V and 4 bases from J, with 20 bases in between. The CDR3 covers 16 residues. CDR3 amino acids: CASSIGVSLSTYGYTF. CDR3 DNA: TGCGCCAGCAGCATTGGCGTTAGCCTATCGACCTATGGCTACACCTTC.

This clone was counted a few times. V and J are TRBV19 and TRBJ1-4; D is ambiguous. Germline CDR1 and CDR2: LNHDA and SQIVND (reference sequence). Trimming stripped 4 bases from V and 13 bases from J, with 19 bases between. This CDR3 has 14 residues. DNA for the CDR3: TGTGCCAGTAGTAAAAATGTCATGGCAACGGGACTGTTTTTT. Translated: CASSKNVMATGLFF.

The chain links TRBV7-2 to TRBJ2-4; TRBD1 matches at 8 bases. Trimming removed 4 bases from V and 6 bases from J; junction bases left unmatched: 5. This CDR3 is built from 14 residues. Germline V gene lookup returns CDR1 SGHTA and CDR2 FQGNSA. Written as DNA, the CDR3 is TGTGCCAGCAGCTCAGCGACAGGGGCAAACATTCAGTACTTC. Its translation: CASSSATGANIQYF.

This chain joins TRBV18 and TRBJ2-3; 7 bases map to TRBD1. The ends lost 8 bases at V and 2 bases at J; junction bases unmatched: 7. Germline V gives CDR1 KGHSH, CDR2 LQKENI. The CDR3 consists of 14 residues. CDR3 nucleotide sequence: TGTGCCAGCCCGGGACAGCAAAACACAGATACGCAGTATTTT. It encodes CASPGQQNTDTQYF.

A remark on this clone: At one end the junction does not follow the germline gene, possibly because of a read error. The chain couples TRBV7-2 to TRBJ1-5; D gene ambiguous. Germline CDR1 is SGHTA and CDR2 is FQGNSA. The CDR3 runs 16 residues. The CDR3 loop reads CANSLGGIVSNQPQHF. CDR3 DNA sequence: TGTGCCAACAGCTTAGGCGGGATTGTGAGCAATCAGCCCCAGCATTTT.

This clone was seen more than once but under ten times. This sequence joins TRBV5-4 and TRBJ2-7; D ambiguous. The CDR3 spans 13 residues. V gave up 2 bases and J gave up 2 bases, with 8 bases separating them. The germline V gene encodes CDR1 SGHNT and CDR2 YYREEE (reference sequence). The CDR3 region has the DNA TGTGCCAGCAGCTTAGACTCGACCTACGAGCAGTACTTC. Its protein is CASSLDSTYEQYF.

The V call is TRBV4-2, the J call TRBJ2-3, with 9 positions matching TRBD2. The germline gives CDR1 LGHNA, CDR2 YNFKEQ. J was trimmed by 2 bases and V by 4 bases; bases with no gene match: 4. The CDR3 contains 15 residues. DNA for the CDR3: TGTGCCAGCAGCCTGACTAGCGGCGCCACAGATACGCAGTATTTT. As protein: CASSLTSGATDTQYF.